The rows below give T cell receptor beta chains drawn from one sample of a study of T cells in localized non-small cell lung cancer. The data were produced by immunoSEQ multiplex PCR, yet TCRdb's version contains in-frame clones alone and is incomplete. The repertoire holds about 15,000 clones, with 80% to 90% as singletons. The sample consisted of peripheral blood mononuclear cells, taken before any cancer treatment. The receptors were gathered from a male donor older than 55 with stage II lung adenocarcinoma. Both conserved end residues are part of each CDR3. D genes are given only for firm matches. Expanded clones are given a class, and other clones once, few, many or no size at all.

TGTGCCAGCAGCCGGACGGTGAACACTGAAGCTTTCTTT	CASSRTVNTEAFF	-	TRBJ1-1	-	TRBV5-4
TGTGCCAGCTCACCGTCAGCGAGGGGATCGGGGACAGATACGCAGTATTTT	CASSPSARGSGTDTQYF	-	TRBJ2-3	-	TRBV18
TGTGCCAGCAGCTTAGCGCAGGGCAAAAAACTGTTTTTT	CASSLAQGKKLFF	-	TRBJ1-4	-	TRBV11-2
TGTGCCAGCAGCTTAGATGGCGGCATTAATGAAAAACTGTTTTTT	CASSLDGGINEKLFF	-	TRBJ1-4	-	TRBV7-9
TGTGCCAGCAGCCCCGGGACGGCTTACAATGAGCAGTTCTTC	CASSPGTAYNEQFF	-	TRBJ2-1	once	TRBV7-3
TGTGCCAGCAGCCGTCCGGGACTAGCGGCCTCGGGTGAGCAGTTCTTC	CASSRPGLAASGEQFF	TRBD2	TRBJ2-1	-	TRBV5-6
TGTGCCAGCAGCTACGGACAGGTCTATGGCTACACCTTC	CASSYGQVYGYTF	TRBD1	TRBJ1-2	few	TRBV7-9
TGTGCCACCAGCAGCCCGGGAAGTGTAAACTATGGCTACACCTTC	CATSSPGSVNYGYTF	-	TRBJ1-2	-	TRBV15
TGTGCCATGTCCTCAGGGGCTCGTCCAGATACGCAGTATTTT	CAMSSGARPDTQYF	-	TRBJ2-3	-	TRBV2
TGTGCCAGCAGCTTAGCGCTCGGTGCGGGAGGATCCTACGAGCAGTACTTC	CASSLALGAGGSYEQYF	TRBD2	TRBJ2-7	-	TRBV7-8
TGCGCCAGCAGCCAAGCTACAGGATTAGATGAAAAACTGTTTTTT	CASSQATGLDEKLFF	-	TRBJ1-4	-	TRBV4-1
TGTGCCAGCTCACCACCGGCAGGTACGAACACTGAAGCTTTCTTT	CASSPPAGTNTEAFF	-	TRBJ1-1	-	TRBV18
TGCGCCAGCAGCGTCACCGGGACATTGAACACTGAAGCTTTCTTT	CASSVTGTLNTEAFF	-	TRBJ1-1	-	TRBV5-1
TGTGCCAGCAGTAATGACCATCCCACGACTGGCGGTGAGCAGTTCTTC	CASSNDHPTTGGEQFF	-	TRBJ2-1	-	TRBV6-6
TGTGCCAGCAGCATACCAGGGGGCAATGTCTATGGCTACACCTTC	CASSIPGGNVYGYTF	TRBD1	TRBJ1-2	-	TRBV5-4
TGTGCCAGCAGTTTGTACAGGGGAGGTGAGCAGTACTTC	CASSLYRGGEQYF	-	TRBJ2-7	few	TRBV27
TGTGCCAGTAGTATGGGGGGCATAAGCTCTGGAAACACCATATATTTT	CASSMGGISSGNTIYF	-	TRBJ1-3	-	TRBV19
TGCGCCAGCAGCGTTGACAGGGGACGTGAGCAGTACTTC	CASSVDRGREQYF	TRBD1	TRBJ2-7	-	TRBV10-1
TGTGCCAGCAGCGTAGCCAGCGGGAGAGAGACCCAGTACTTC	CASSVASGRETQYF	TRBD2	TRBJ2-5	-	TRBV9
TGTGCCAGCAGTGATAGCGGGAGACATGAGCAGTTCTTC	CASSDSGRHEQFF	TRBD2	TRBJ2-1	-	TRBV2
TGTGCCAGTAGTGCCCGGGACAGGCGACGGGATACGCAGTATTTT	CASSARDRRRDTQYF	TRBD1	TRBJ2-3	-	TRBV19
TGTGCCAGCATCCAACCCAGGGAAGAGACCCAGTACTTC	CASIQPREETQYF	-	TRBJ2-5	-	TRBV7-9
TGTGCCAGCAGTCGAACTAGCGGCAAAAACATTCAGTACTTC	CASSRTSGKNIQYF	TRBD2	TRBJ2-4	-	TRBV28
TGTGCCAGCGGGAAGGGACAGGGAGCGGGAAACACCATATATTTT	CASGKGQGAGNTIYF	TRBD1	TRBJ1-3	-	TRBV6-1
TGTGCCACTAGGAGGGAGACAGATACGCAGTATTTT	CATRRETDTQYF	-	TRBJ2-3	-	TRBV10-3
TGTGCCAGCAGCTCCCGACAGGGAATGCAGCCCCAGCATTTT	CASSSRQGMQPQHF	TRBD1	TRBJ1-5	-	TRBV13
TGTGCCAGCAGCTCGGGTCCAGGGACCGGTCAGCCCCAGCATTTT	CASSSGPGTGQPQHF	-	TRBJ1-5	-	TRBV5-6
TGTGCCAGCAGCCTCAGCGGAGCCAAAAACATTCAGTACTTC	CASSLSGAKNIQYF	-	TRBJ2-4	-	TRBV7-3
TGTGCCATCAGTGAGCAATTGCGGGAGGGCCTCTACAATGAGCAGTTCTTC	CAISEQLREGLYNEQFF	TRBD2	TRBJ2-1	-	TRBV10-3
TGTGCCAGCAGTGACGGGACTAGCGACTACAATGAGCAGTTCTTC	CASSDGTSDYNEQFF	TRBD2	TRBJ2-1	-	TRBV6-4
TGTGCCAGCAGCTGGGTTAGGGGAACCGGCGAGCAGTACTTC	CASSWVRGTGEQYF	-	TRBJ2-7	-	TRBV5-4
TGTGCCAGCAGCTCTCTAGGGGGTCTGAACACCGGGGAGCTGTTTTTT	CASSSLGGLNTGELFF	-	TRBJ2-2	-	TRBV27
TGTGCCAGCAGTTCCGGGACAGGGGGCCGGGATGGCTACACCTTC	CASSSGTGGRDGYTF	TRBD1	TRBJ1-2	-	TRBV6-5
TGTGCCAGCAGCTTAGGGATACAGGACATCGCCTACGAGCAGTACTTC	CASSLGIQDIAYEQYF	-	TRBJ2-7	-	TRBV7-9
TGTGCCAGCAGTTCGAACGTTTACTATGGCTACACCTTC	CASSSNVYYGYTF	-	TRBJ1-2	-	TRBV6-5
TGCGCCAGCAGCTTTGGGGGGGGCACGAGTGAGCAGTTCTTC	CASSFGGGTSEQFF	-	TRBJ2-1	few	TRBV5-1
TGTGCCAGCAGCTTATATCAGGGGGCCGGGGAGCTGTTTTTT	CASSLYQGAGELFF	TRBD1	TRBJ2-2	-	TRBV7-3
TGTGCCAGCAGCTTAGGACACGCGGGAGGGACGGGCAATGAGCAGTTCTTC	CASSLGHAGGTGNEQFF	TRBD2	TRBJ2-1	-	TRBV11-2
TGTGCCAGCAGCTTGGTTGGACACGAATATAGCAATCAGCCCCAGCATTTT	CASSLVGHEYSNQPQHF	-	TRBJ1-5	-	TRBV5-7
TGCGCCAGCACGACTAGCCTAACTTACACAGATACGCAGTATTTT	CASTTSLTYTDTQYF	TRBD2	TRBJ2-3	-	TRBV5-1
TGTGCCAGCATGGGTGGGGGGCCCCACAATGAGCAGTTCTTC	CASMGGGPHNEQFF	-	TRBJ2-1	-	TRBV6-5
TGTGCCAGCACCCAGAAGGAGAACACTGAAGCTTTCTTT	CASTQKENTEAFF	-	TRBJ1-1	-	TRBV18
TGTGCCAGCAGGGATAACAGGGTCCCGAACACCGGGGAGCTGTTTTTT	CASRDNRVPNTGELFF	-	TRBJ2-2	-	TRBV11-3
TGTGCCAGCAGCGCCCCGCGGGGGGCACGAACTGAAGCTTTCTTT	CASSAPRGARTEAFF	-	TRBJ1-1	-	TRBV9